These 31 T cell receptor beta chains share one sample of origin, sequenced in a study of T-cell reconstitution after alpha-beta-depleted transplantation in children. The authors prepared the TCRbeta library with unique molecular identifiers. MiXCR, run by TCRdb on the PCR reads, gives a single entry per CDR3 protein. The sample has over 400,000 distinct CDR3 sequences, around 13% seen once. The sequencing here drew on PBMCs from the stem cell graft donor, taken from the stem cell graft. Source of these receptors: a human donor who donated a stem cell graft to a child with combined immunodeficiency.

Only a few counts were recorded for this clonotype. This sequence joins TRBV24-1 and TRBJ2-1; D remains ambiguous. CDR3 length equals 12 residues. Germline V gives CDR1 KGHDR, CDR2 SFDVKD. V was clipped by 3 bases and J by 8 bases, with 7 bases between them. For the CDR3, the DNA is TGTGCCACCAGTGATATCCTCGATGAGCAGTTCTTC. This sequence encodes CATSDILDEQFF.

This clonotype turned up a few times. V usage is TRBV4-3 and J usage is TRBJ2-7, with 7 bases fitting TRBD2. The CDR3 extends over 15 amino acids. With 4 bases clipped from V and 0 bases from J, the junction kept 6 bases outside the gene matches. In germline, CDR1 is LGHNA, CDR2 YSLEER. Written as DNA, the CDR3 is TGCGCCAGCAGCCCCGGCGGGACTACCTCCTACGAGCAGTACTTC. Translating it yields CASSPGGTTSYEQYF.

This clonotype has at least ten counts. The rearrangement uses TRBV4-3 and TRBJ1-2, with D possibly being TRBD1 (5 bases). V was shortened by 0 bases and J by 3 bases, with 11 bases between the two germline ends. Germline-derived CDR1 and CDR2 are LGHNA and YSLEER. The CDR3 totals 15 residues. The CDR3 coding sequence is TGCGCCAGCAGCCAAGATCGAGGGGACCACTATGGCTACACCTTC. Translating gives CASSQDRGDHYGYTF.

The sample holds many counts of this clonotype. The CDR3 DNA is TGTGCCAGCAGCTGGGACGTGAACACCGGGGAGCTGTTTTTT. This sequence encodes CASSWDVNTGELFF. The chain uses TRBV7-2 and TRBJ2-2, with D tentatively TRBD1 or TRBD2 (5 bases each). Germline V gene lookup returns CDR1 SGHTA and CDR2 FQGNSA. The CDR3 is 14 residues long. V dropped 4 bases and J dropped 1 base, with 7 bases sitting between them. Full variable domain (rest looked up from reference TRBV7-2 and TRBJ2-2): GAGVSQSPSNKVTEKGKDVELRCDPISGHTALYWYRQSLGQGLEFLIYFQGNSAPDKSGLPSDRFSAERTGGSVSTLTIQRTQQEDSAVYLCASSWDVNTGELFFGEGSRLTVL.

V gene TRBV28 combines with J gene TRBJ2-2; D call uncertain. CDR3 length: 15 residues. Trimming cost V 2 bases and J 3 bases, with 10 bases left between them. Germline CDR1 is MDHEN and CDR2 is SYDVKM. The CDR3 loop is CASSLLDRDTGELFF. In DNA, the CDR3 is TGTGCCAGCAGTTTACTGGACCGAGACACCGGGGAGCTGTTTTTT.

This clonotype appeared a few times. This rearrangement joins TRBV20-1 to TRBJ1-1; perhaps TRBD1 as D (5 bases). Per the germline V gene, CDR1 is DFQATT and CDR2 is SNEGSKA (reference sequence). Trimming took off 7 bases at V and 4 bases at J, with 16 bases between the two ends. This CDR3 has 13 amino acids. The CDR3 loop reads CSGLGLEATEAFF. DNA of the CDR3: TGCAGTGGCTTGGGACTTGAGGCCACTGAAGCTTTCTTT.

The chain carries TRBV6-1 and TRBJ1-2; no reliable D call. CDR1 is MNHNS and CDR2 is SASEGT in the germline V gene. The CDR3 spans 14 residues. V was shortened by 6 bases and J by 6 bases, with 17 bases between the two germline ends. In nucleotides, the CDR3 is TGTGCCAGCAGCCTCCCACAGCTAGGACATGGCTACACCTTC. It encodes CASSLPQLGHGYTF.

V is TRBV5-1 and J is TRBJ2-1; a possible D gene is TRBD2 (6 bases). The V and J ends lost 1 base and 4 bases respectively, with 24 bases between them. The CDR3 extends over 19 amino acids. Per germline, CDR1 SGHRS and CDR2 YFSETQ. This chain's CDR3 is CASSLWEAVSRRDYNEQFF. The CDR3 DNA is TGCGCCAGCAGCTTGTGGGAGGCGGTGTCCCGACGTGATTACAATGAGCAGTTCTTC.

Turning to this clonotype: A single base separates this from a much larger clone, so it may be a read error. V and J are TRBV6-5 and TRBJ1-5; D is perhaps TRBD1 (6 bases). Trimming left V 4 bases short and J 9 bases short, with 16 bases between. This CDR3 comprises 14 residues. Germline V gene data show CDR1 as MNHEY and CDR2 as SVGAGI. The DNA for the CDR3 is TGTGCCAGCAGTTGGGACACAACCTATCGGCCCCAGCATTTT. Translation gives CASSWDTTYRPQHF.

The chain recombines TRBV19 with TRBJ1-6, with D tentatively TRBD1 (5 bases). Trimming removed 2 bases at V and 5 bases at J, with 7 bases between. Germline loops: CDR1 LNHDA, CDR2 SQIVND (reference sequence). The CDR3 is 14 amino acids. The CDR3 DNA is TGTGCCAGTAGTATAACAGGAGATAATTCACCCCTCCACTTT. It translates to CASSITGDNSPLHF.

This clonotype was observed a few times. The chain is built from TRBV15 and TRBJ1-3; a possible D gene is TRBD1 (5 bases). The CDR3 has 16 residues. Germline CDR1 LNHNV, CDR2 YYDKDF (reference sequence). The V and J ends lost 0 bases and 3 bases respectively, with 12 bases between them. Here the CDR3 DNA reads TGTGCCACCAGCAGAGATTTGGGGGGTTTTGGAAACACCATATATTTT. It translates to CATSRDLGGFGNTIYF. The variable domain in full, with the rest retrieved from reference TRBV15 and TRBJ1-3, is DAMVIQNPRYQVTQFGKPVTLSCSQTLNHNVMYWYQQKSSQAPKLLFHYYDKDFNNEADTPDNFQSRRPNTSFCFLDIRSPGLGDTAMYLCATSRDLGGFGNTIYFGEGSWLTVV.

This clonotype was seen many times. This chain links TRBV24-1 with TRBJ2-2; D tentatively fits TRBD1 or TRBD2 (5 bases each). Trimming removed 11 bases at V and 0 bases at J, with 9 bases between. This CDR3 has 13 residues. Germline V gives CDR1 KGHDR, CDR2 SFDVKD. For the CDR3, the DNA is TGTGCCATGGGGGACCCGAACACCGGGGAGCTGTTTTTT. It is translated as CAMGDPNTGELFF.

This clonotype was found many times. The genes are TRBV11-2 and TRBJ2-7, with a weak D call TRBD1 (6 bases). The CDR3 spans 20 residues. CDR1 is SGHAT, CDR2 FQNNGV, per germline. The V end lost 1 base, the J end lost 2 bases, and 27 bases lay between the germline ends. Here the CDR3 DNA reads TGTGCCAGCAGCTTAGGTCGTACACAGGGAAGTCGCCGGGAAACCTACGAGCAGTACTTC. The encoded protein is CASSLGRTQGSRRETYEQYF.

The chain employs TRBV27 and TRBJ2-3, with D maybe TRBD2 (5 bases). The germline gives CDR1 MNHEY, CDR2 SMNVEV (reference sequence). V lost 4 bases and J lost 0, with 11 bases in between. CDR3 length: 15 residues. In nucleotides, the CDR3 is TGTGCCAGCAGTTCCCCACTAGAAAGCACAGATACGCAGTATTTT. This codes for CASSSPLESTDTQYF.

The chain couples TRBV7-8 to TRBJ2-1, with D tentatively TRBD2 (5 bases). The CDR3 totals 15 residues. Germline assignment: CDR1 SGHVS and CDR2 FQNEAQ. V dropped 2 bases and J dropped 8 bases, with 16 bases sitting between them. This CDR3 reads CASSLSASPFDEQFF. The CDR3 DNA follows: TGTGCCAGCAGCTTATCGGCTAGCCCTTTTGATGAGCAGTTCTTC.

V and J are TRBV7-2 and TRBJ2-1, with 7 bases fitting TRBD2. V shed 1 base and J 2 bases; nucleotides not matched to a gene: 5. This CDR3 spans 16 amino acids. The germline V gene has CDR1 SGHTA and CDR2 FQGNSA. CDR3 protein: CASSLGGTNAYNEQFF. The DNA for the CDR3 is TGTGCCAGCAGCTTAGGCGGGACTAACGCCTACAATGAGCAGTTCTTC.

Ten or more counts support this clonotype. V usage is TRBV29-1 and J usage is TRBJ1-2; D is undetermined. V shed 4 bases and J shed 2 bases, with 8 bases lying between them. There are 12 residues in the CDR3. Germline assignment: CDR1 SQVTM and CDR2 ANQGSEA. CDR3 sequence (DNA): TGCAGCGTTGGGGAAGGGAACTATGGCTACACCTTC. Its protein is CSVGEGNYGYTF. The whole variable domain, remainder taken from reference TRBV29-1 and TRBJ1-2, is SAVISQKPSRDICQRGTSLTIQCQVDSQVTMMFWYRQQPGQSLTLIATANQGSEATYESGFVIDKFPISRPNLTFSTLTVSNMSPEDSSIYLCSVGEGNYGYTFGSGTRLTVV.

In its sample, this clonotype was seen many times. The chain has TRBV9 and TRBJ2-7; D call uncertain. The CDR3 length is 16 residues. V was cut by 0 bases and J by 3 bases, with 16 bases left in between. The germline CDR1 and CDR2 sequences are SGDLS and YYNGEE. DNA for the CDR3: TGTGCCAGCAGCGTAGAGCCCTCGCCGGAGCTCTACGAGCAGTACTTC. As protein: CASSVEPSPELYEQYF. Looking up the rest from reference TRBV9 and TRBJ2-7 gives the full variable domain: DSGVTQTPKHLITATGQRVTLRCSPRSGDLSVYWYQQSLDQGLQFLIQYYNGEERAKGNILERFSAQQFPDLHSELNLSSLELGDSALYFCASSVEPSPELYEQYFGPGTRLTVT.

The V call is TRBV6-5, the J call TRBJ2-1, with D uncertain. The CDR3 spans 13 residues. Germline CDR1 is MNHEY and CDR2 is SVGAGI. V was clipped by 2 bases and J by 10 bases, with 12 bases between them. The CDR3 spells CASSYTDGREQFF. In DNA form, the CDR3 reads TGTGCCAGCAGTTACACCGACGGCAGGGAGCAGTTCTTC.

This clonotype was recorded a few times. The J gene is TRBJ2-7, the V gene TRBV10-3; 10 bases agree with TRBD1. The V segment lost 8 bases and the J segment 2 bases; nucleotides outside the gene matches: 3. This CDR3 spans 13 amino acids. Germline V gene sequence: CDR1 ENHRY, CDR2 SYGVKD. As DNA, the CDR3 is TGTGCCATCGGGACAGGGGTAACCTACGAGCAGTACTTC. Amino acids: CAIGTGVTYEQYF.

This clonotype was found a few times. This rearrangement joins TRBV7-9 to TRBJ2-1; no reliable D call. Trimming removed 5 bases from V and 8 bases from J, with 10 bases in between. In germline, CDR1 is SEHNR, CDR2 FQNEAQ (reference sequence). This CDR3 region has 12 residues. CDR3 DNA: TGTGCCAGCAGCCACGGTCCGGATGAGCAGTTCTTC. Its translation is CASSHGPDEQFF.

This clonotype was seen a few times. The chain combines TRBV11-2 with TRBJ2-5; 11 bases are shared with TRBD2. The CDR3 runs 18 residues. Germline CDR1 SGHAT, CDR2 FQNNGV. With V trimmed by 1 base and J by 2 bases, 9 bases remained unmatched. DNA of the CDR3: TGTGCCAGCAGCTTAGGGGCTAGCGGGGGGTATCTTCAAGAGACCCAGTACTTC. Translation gives CASSLGASGGYLQETQYF.

In its sample, this clonotype was seen a few times. This chain uses TRBV11-3 with TRBJ2-1; maybe TRBD1 (5 bases). From germline, CDR1 is SGHNT and CDR2 YENEEA. Deletions cut 3 bases from V and 5 bases from J, with 11 bases between. The CDR3 runs 14 residues. The CDR3 DNA reads as TGTGCCAGCAGCTTTACATTAGGGGACAATGAGCAGTTCTTC. It specifies CASSFTLGDNEQFF.

This clonotype has more than one count but fewer than ten. The V call is TRBV12-3 or TRBV12-4, the J call TRBJ1-1, with no clear D. CDR3 length: 14 residues. The V end was cut by 2 bases, the J end by 4 bases, with 11 bases between. The CDR3 here is CASSLLSFGTEAFF. The CDR3 nucleotides read TGTGCCAGCAGTTTACTCTCATTCGGCACTGAAGCTTTCTTT.

The rearrangement uses TRBV4-3 and TRBJ1-2; the D gene is possibly TRBD1 (6 bases). Germline CDR1 reads LGHNA; CDR2 reads YSLEER. The length of the CDR3 is 15 residues. Trimming pared 4 bases from V and 5 bases from J, leaving 17 bases between. CDR3 DNA: TGCGCCAGCAGCCTGGACGGGGGGCAGGAATATGGCTACACCTTC. It is translated as CASSLDGGQEYGYTF.

This clonotype was detected only a few times. The chain is built from TRBV18 and TRBJ2-7; weak D call: TRBD1 (5 bases). Germline CDR1 reads KGHSH; CDR2 reads LQKENI. The CDR3 spans 14 residues. Trimming took off 6 bases at V and 3 bases at J, with 15 bases between the two ends. The CDR3 here is CASSPRAVLYEQYF. The CDR3, as DNA: TGTGCCAGCTCGCCCAGGGCTGTCCTCTACGAGCAGTACTTC. Variable domain in full (rest from reference TRBV18 and TRBJ2-7): NAGVMQNPRHLVRRRGQEARLRCSPMKGHSHVYWYRQLPEEGLKFMVYLQKENIIDESGMPKERFSAEFPKEGPSILRIQQVVRGDSAAYFCASSPRAVLYEQYFGPGTRLTVT.

The J gene is TRBJ1-5, the V gene TRBV12-3 or TRBV12-4; the match to TRBD1 covers 10 bases. The CDR3 runs to 19 residues. With 0 bases clipped from V and 2 bases from J, the junction kept 10 bases outside the gene matches. The CDR3: CASSLAVDRGRSGNQPQHF. CDR3 bases: TGTGCCAGCAGTTTAGCCGTGGACAGGGGGAGGTCAGGCAATCAGCCCCAGCATTTT.

V usage is TRBV24-1 and J usage is TRBJ1-6; 10 nucleotides match TRBD1. Germline values: CDR1 KGHDR, CDR2 SFDVKD. Trimming at V came to 12 bases and at J to 10 bases, leaving 11 bases not matched to a gene. The CDR3 loop spans 14 amino acids. The CDR3 coding sequence is TGTGCCCCACGGCGCGGGACAGGGGAATCACCCCTCCACTTT. Amino acids: CAPRRGTGESPLHF.

The chain recombines TRBV20-1 with TRBJ2-7, with no clear D. Trimming took off 6 bases at V and 3 bases at J, with 15 bases between the two ends. Germline V CDR1 and CDR2: DFQATT, SNEGSKA (reference sequence). This CDR3 is built from 13 residues. The CDR3: CSASHGVLYEQYF. In nucleotides, the CDR3 is TGCAGTGCAAGCCATGGAGTCCTCTACGAGCAGTACTTC.

This clonotype was counted a few times. The chain couples TRBV7-3 to TRBJ2-3; D unclear. This CDR3 is built from 13 residues. Trimming removed 5 bases from V and 3 bases from J, with 9 bases in between. CDR1 and CDR2 from the germline V gene are SGHTA and FQGTGA. CDR3 DNA: TGTGCCAGCAGCCGAATTACTACAGATACGCAGTATTTT. This encodes CASSRITTDTQYF.

The V gene is TRBV29-1, the J gene TRBJ2-2; the match to TRBD2 covers 11 bases. CDR1 is SQVTM and CDR2 is ANQGSEA in the germline V gene. The V and J ends lost 1 base and 1 base, in that order; junction bases with no gene match: 5. This CDR3 contains 17 residues. Here the CDR3 reads CSVEGLAGGVNTGELFF. DNA for the CDR3: TGCAGCGTTGAAGGATTAGCGGGAGGGGTGAACACCGGGGAGCTGTTTTTT.